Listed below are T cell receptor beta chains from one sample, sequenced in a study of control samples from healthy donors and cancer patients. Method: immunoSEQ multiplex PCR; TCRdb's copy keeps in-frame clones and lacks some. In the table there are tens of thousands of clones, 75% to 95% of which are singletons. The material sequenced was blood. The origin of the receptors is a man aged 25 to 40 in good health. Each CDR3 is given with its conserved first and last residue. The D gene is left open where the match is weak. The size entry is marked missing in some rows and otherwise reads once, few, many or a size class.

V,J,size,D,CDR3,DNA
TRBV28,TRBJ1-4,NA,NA,CASTIPTNEKLFF,TGTGCCAGCACAATTCCAACTAATGAAAAACTGTTTTTT
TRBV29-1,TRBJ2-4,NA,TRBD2,CSYRGSGGNIQYF,TGCAGCTACCGGGGGTCGGGAGGGAACATTCAGTACTTC
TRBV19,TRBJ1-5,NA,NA,CASTYSLGAVKPQHF,TGTGCCAGTACTTATAGCTTAGGGGCGGTAAAGCCCCAGCATTTT
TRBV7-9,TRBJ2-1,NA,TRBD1,CASSYTGQGNNEQFF,TGTGCCAGCAGCTACACGGGACAGGGTAACAATGAGCAGTTCTTC
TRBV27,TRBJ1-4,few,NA,CASSHLNEKLFF,TGTGCCAGCAGTCACTTAAATGAAAAACTGTTTTTT
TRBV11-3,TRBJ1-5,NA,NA,CASSSYAGSNQPQHF,TGTGCCAGCAGCTCATATGCGGGGAGCAATCAGCCCCAGCATTTT
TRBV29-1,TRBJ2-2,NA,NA,CSVPAQGTGELFF,TGCAGCGTCCCCGCCCAGGGGACTGGGGAGCTGTTTTTT
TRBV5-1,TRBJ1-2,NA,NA,CASSSATDRNYGYTF,TGCGCCAGCAGCTCGGCAACTGATCGTAACTATGGCTACACCTTC
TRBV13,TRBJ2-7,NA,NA,CASSSGYEQYF,TGTGCCAGCAGCTCAGGCTACGAGCAGTACTTC
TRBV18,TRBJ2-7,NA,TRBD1,CASSTGQGYSYEQYF,TGTGCCAGCTCAACTGGACAGGGGTACTCCTACGAGCAGTACTTC